One and the same sample provided the 18 T cell receptor beta chains below, sequenced in a study of glioma-infiltrating T cells. The iRepertoire nested amplicon-rescue multiplex PCR amplified TCR alpha and beta CDR3s from RNA. MiXCR, run by TCRdb on the multiplex PCR reads, gives a single entry per CDR3 protein. In the table there are approximately 130,000 distinct CDR3 sequences, about 25% of which are singletons. What was sequenced was glioma tissue, nonneoplastic brain tissue, or PBMCs (not recorded which). All receptors derive from a human donor with low-grade glioma or glioblastoma, undergoing nonglioma brain surgery, or in good health (not recorded which).

This clonotype occurred a few times. V is TRBV6-1 and J is TRBJ2-5, with 14 bases that match TRBD2. Germline lookup yields CDR1 MNHNS and CDR2 SASEGT. The V gene end was trimmed by 6 bases and the J gene end by 4 bases; junction bases not matched to a gene: 4. This CDR3 comprises 15 residues. CDR3 sequence (DNA): TGTGCCAGCAGCATCGGGACTAGCGGGGGAGAGACCCAGTACTTC. This codes for CASSIGTSGGETQYF.

The sample holds a few counts of this clonotype. This chain uses TRBV7-9 with TRBJ1-1; D remains unclear. The CDR3 contains 12 residues. Germline V gene data show CDR1 as SEHNR and CDR2 as FQNEAQ (reference sequence). Between the trimmed V and J ends, which lost 3 bases and 2 bases, there was a span of 4 bases. CDR3 in DNA: TGTGCCAGCAGCTTTGGCAACACTGAAGCTTTCTTT. Residues: CASSFGNTEAFF.

This clonotype appeared many times. The chain employs TRBV27 and TRBJ2-3; D perhaps matches TRBD2 (5 bases). Germline V gives CDR1 MNHEY, CDR2 SMNVEV (reference sequence). V was cut by 3 bases and J by 1 base, with 14 bases left in between. The CDR3 is 16 amino acids. The CDR3, as DNA: TGTGCCAGCAGTTTTCGAGGGAACCGCGGCACAGATACGCAGTATTTT. Amino acids: CASSFRGNRGTDTQYF.

In its sample, this clonotype was seen many times. V gene TRBV20-1 combines with J gene TRBJ2-1; perhaps TRBD1 as D (5 bases). The CDR3 spans 14 residues. CDR1 is DFQATT and CDR2 is SNEGSKA in the germline V gene (reference sequence). V was pared by 1 base and J by 5 bases, with 12 bases between. DNA for the CDR3: TGCAGTGCTAGAGGGGTCGACAGCAACAATGAGCAGTTCTTC. Amino acid sequence: CSARGVDSNNEQFF.

The chain carries TRBV7-9 and TRBJ1-5, with TRBD1 identical over 8 bases. Germline CDR1 is SEHNR and CDR2 is FQNEAQ (reference sequence). This CDR3 has 17 amino acids. Germline trimming cut 1 base from V and 6 bases from J; bases unmatched to any gene: 11. CDR3 protein: CASSLGTGIGGGQPQHF. CDR3 nucleotides: TGTGCCAGCAGCTTAGGGACAGGGATTGGGGGGGGTCAGCCCCAGCATTTT.

About this clonotype itself: Given a much more abundant clone one base away, this may be a read error. The gene calls are TRBV3-1 and TRBJ2-5; 7 bases map to TRBD1. V shed 6 bases and J 4 bases; nucleotides not matched to a gene: 8. CDR1 LGHDT and CDR2 YNNKEL come from the germline V gene (reference sequence). The CDR3 has 14 residues. This chain's CDR3 is CASRPRGGSETQYF. The CDR3 DNA reads TGTGCCAGCAGGCCAAGAGGGGGCTCAGAGACCCAGTACTTC.

The chain joins TRBV12-3 or TRBV12-4 to TRBJ2-3; no firm D call. Trimming removed 0 bases at V and 4 bases at J, with 14 bases between. CDR3 length equals 16 residues. The CDR3 sequence: CASSLALRLTSDTQYF. The CDR3 region has the DNA TGTGCCAGCAGTTTAGCGCTTCGGCTAACCTCAGATACGCAGTATTTT.

This clonotype has just a few counts. The chain recombines TRBV28 with TRBJ1-5, with TRBD1 identical over 7 bases. The junction had 2 bases not matched to a gene; V was cut back by 3 bases and J by 6 bases. CDR3 size: 13 residues. CDR1 and CDR2 from the germline V gene are MDHEN and SYDVKM. CDR3 DNA sequence: TGTGCCAGCAGTTTCGACAGGGTTCAGCCCCAGCATTTT. Protein: CASSFDRVQPQHF.

V and J are TRBV20-1 and TRBJ1-3; TRBD1 is a possible D gene (5 bases). Germline CDR1 is DFQATT and CDR2 is SNEGSKA (reference sequence). The V gene lost 1 base and the J gene lost 0 bases, with 10 bases spanning the gap. There are 15 residues in the CDR3. Here the CDR3 DNA reads TGCAGTGCTAGAGGTCTCGGGACCTCTGGAAACACCATATATTTT. Translated, it gives CSARGLGTSGNTIYF.

The chain combines TRBV19 with TRBJ1-4; D is unclear. CDR1 and CDR2 from the germline V gene are LNHDA and SQIVND (reference sequence). The CDR3 is 13 amino acids. V lost 3 bases and J lost 8, with 10 bases in between. CDR3: CASSIPTGEKLFF. The CDR3 DNA reads as TGTGCCAGTAGTATCCCGACTGGGGAAAAACTGTTTTTT.

In its sample, this clonotype was seen many times. This chain connects TRBV20-1 to TRBJ2-1; no clear D gene. There are 11 residues in the CDR3. CDR1 is DFQATT and CDR2 is SNEGSKA in the germline V gene (reference sequence). V lost 6 bases, J lost 3 bases, and 6 bases lay in between. CDR3 nucleotides: TGCAGTGCCCAGGACTACAATGAGCAGTTCTTC. This gives the protein CSAQDYNEQFF.

Regarding this clonotype: A much larger clone sits a single nucleotide away, making a read error possible. The V gene is TRBV4-1, the J gene TRBJ2-1; 8 nucleotides align to TRBD1. The germline V gene has CDR1 MGHRA and CDR2 YSYEKL. With 0 bases clipped from V and 5 bases from J, the junction kept 6 bases outside the gene matches. This CDR3 spans 16 amino acids. The CDR3 bases are TGCGCCAGCAGCCAAGATCGGACAGGGCCGGACAATGAGCAGTTCTTC. Its protein product is CASSQDRTGPDNEQFF.

The chain has TRBV11-2 and TRBJ2-2; no clear D gene. Germline CDR1 reads SGHAT; CDR2 reads FQNNGV. V lost 0 bases and J lost 6, with 8 bases in between. The CDR3 is 14 residues long. The CDR3: CASSLDQHAGELFF. CDR3 nucleotide sequence: TGTGCCAGCAGCTTAGATCAGCATGCCGGGGAGCTGTTTTTT.

The table lists this clonotype with a few counts. This sequence joins TRBV11-2 and TRBJ2-1; D remains unclear. The germline V gene encodes CDR1 SGHAT and CDR2 FQNNGV. The CDR3 has 13 amino acids. V lost 8 bases and J lost 0, with 8 bases in between. The CDR3 nucleotides read TGTGCCAGCCGGGCCGACTCCTACAATGAGCAGTTCTTC. Protein: CASRADSYNEQFF.

The CDR3 coding sequence is TGCGCCAGCAGCTCGGACGGGAATCAGCCCCAGCATTTT. Its protein is CASSSDGNQPQHF. This chain joins TRBV5-1 and TRBJ1-5; D is unclear. The CDR3 has 13 residues. CDR1 is SGHRS and CDR2 is YFSETQ in the germline V gene. Trimming removed 3 bases at V and 4 bases at J, with 8 bases between.

This clonotype is a singleton in its sample. A much larger clone is a single base away; this may be a read error. A read error is likely, as this CDR3 ends without the conserved phenylalanine or tryptophan. The chain recombines TRBV20-1 with TRBJ1-5, with 7 bases matching TRBD1. This CDR3 has 14 residues. Per the germline V gene, CDR1 is DFQATT and CDR2 is SNEGSKA (reference sequence). Germline trimming cut 6 bases from V and 2 bases from J; bases unmatched to any gene: 7. CDR3 sequence reads: CSALAGGGNQPQHV. The CDR3 DNA reads TGCAGTGCCCTTGCAGGGGGGGGCAATCAGCCCCAGCATGTT.

The chain is built from TRBV7-2 and TRBJ1-5; the D is unclear. V was pared by 6 bases and J by 2 bases, with 14 bases between. CDR3 length: 15 amino acids. Germline lookup yields CDR1 SGHTA and CDR2 FQGNSA. CDR3: CASSPRPGGNQPQHF. In DNA form, the CDR3 reads TGTGCCAGCAGTCCAAGACCTGGGGGCAATCAGCCCCAGCATTTT.

The rearrangement links TRBV7-2 to TRBJ2-3, with TRBD1 as a possible D gene (5 bases). This CDR3 is built from 15 residues. CDR1 and CDR2 from the germline V gene are SGHTA and FQGNSA. The germline V and J ends were trimmed by 0 bases and 6 bases, with 13 bases remaining between them. CDR3 sequence reads: CASSLAGQKGDTQYF. Written as DNA, the CDR3 is TGTGCCAGCAGCTTAGCCGGTCAGAAGGGGGATACGCAGTATTTT.